What follows is one T cell receptor (beta chain) and its context. The repertoire was sequenced with immunoSEQ multiplex PCR; TCRdb's copy has only in-frame clones and lacks some. The repertoire holds about 140,000 clones, with about nine tenths as singletons. This specimen comes from a study of T cell responses to AZD1222 COVID-19 vaccine. The CDR3 has 13 amino acids. With 5 bases removed from V and 3 bases from J, the gap between germline ends came to 8 bases. CDR1 is SGHTA, CDR2 FQGTGA, per germline. J is TRBJ1-5 and V is TRBV7-3; D ambiguous. This TCR came from an adult who received the AZD1222 COVID-19 vaccine. Sequencing was performed on peripheral blood, taken 28 days after the second AZD1222 dose. The CDR3 nucleotides read TGTGCCAGCAGCCGATCTCCCAATCAGCCCCAGCATTTT. It specifies CASSRSPNQPQHF. The full variable domain, completed using reference TRBV7-3 and TRBJ1-5, is GAGVSQTPSNKVTEKGKYVELRCDPISGHTALYWYRQSLGQGPEFLIYFQGTGAADDSGLPNDRFFAVRPEGSVSTLKIQRTERGDSAVYLCASSRSPNQPQHFGDGTRLSIL.